These T cell receptor beta chains were read from a single sample in a study of T cell responses to AZD1222 COVID-19 vaccine. TCRdb keeps only in-frame clones here, not all; method: immunoSEQ multiplex PCR. The sample includes roughly 150,000 clones, approximately 88% of them seen just once. Source: peripheral blood, taken on day 0 of MenACWY control vaccination. These receptors all come from an adult in good health. Both conserved end residues are part of each CDR3. Each record gives: D gene, clone size, J gene, V gene, CDR3 protein, CDR3 DNA. A D gene is named only where the DNA matches it firmly. Expanded clones are given a class, and other clones once, few, many or no size at all.

D: -; size: -; J: TRBJ2-1; V: TRBV19; CDR3: CASSIVRGNGYNEQFF; DNA: TGTGCCAGTAGTATAGTACGAGGGAACGGCTACAATGAGCAGTTCTTC
D: -; size: -; J: TRBJ2-7; V: TRBV11-3; CDR3: CASSLGGWEQGVHEQYF; DNA: TGTGCCAGCAGCTTGGGGGGATGGGAACAGGGCGTCCACGAGCAGTACTTC
D: TRBD1; size: -; J: TRBJ2-1; V: TRBV24-1; CDR3: CATRRTGDLNEQFF; DNA: TGTGCCACCAGGAGGACAGGGGATCTCAATGAGCAGTTCTTC
D: TRBD1; size: -; J: TRBJ1-2; V: TRBV7-9; CDR3: CASSPGTGVGYTF; DNA: TGTGCCAGCAGCCCCGGGACAGGCGTCGGCTACACCTTC
D: TRBD2; size: once; J: TRBJ2-7; V: TRBV30; CDR3: CAWRGTISYEQYF; DNA: TGTGCCTGGAGGGGGACTATATCCTACGAGCAGTACTTC
D: -; size: -; J: TRBJ2-7; V: TRBV7-2; CDR3: CASSLTGDRAYEQYF; DNA: TGTGCCAGCAGCTTAACCGGGGATCGCGCCTACGAGCAGTACTTC
D: -; size: -; J: TRBJ1-1; V: TRBV12-3/TRBV12-4; CDR3: CASSFLGTEAFF; DNA: TGTGCCAGCAGTTTTCTAGGCACTGAAGCTTTCTTT
D: -; size: -; J: TRBJ2-7; V: TRBV7-9; CDR3: CASSPLAVYEQYF; DNA: TGTGCCAGCAGCCCATTGGCCGTTTACGAGCAGTACTTC
D: TRBD1; size: -; J: TRBJ1-5; V: TRBV12-3/TRBV12-4; CDR3: CASSLGQNQPQHF; DNA: TGTGCCAGCAGTCTGGGACAGAATCAGCCCCAGCATTTT
D: -; size: -; J: TRBJ2-5; V: TRBV19; CDR3: CASSVDEETQYF; DNA: TGTGCCAGTAGTGTGGATGAAGAGACCCAGTACTTC
D: TRBD2; size: few; J: TRBJ2-7; V: TRBV5-4; CDR3: CASSSGLAEQYF; DNA: TGTGCCAGCAGCTCAGGACTAGCTGAGCAGTACTTC
D: TRBD2; size: -; J: TRBJ2-1; V: TRBV28; CDR3: CASSGQGTSGRRNEQFF; DNA: TGTGCCAGCAGCGGACAGGGAACTAGCGGGAGGAGAAATGAGCAGTTCTTC
D: -; size: -; J: TRBJ1-2; V: TRBV7-3; CDR3: CASSLWVTVDGYTF; DNA: TGTGCCAGCAGCTTATGGGTGACAGTTGACGGCTACACCTTC
D: -; size: -; J: TRBJ2-7; V: TRBV10-3; CDR3: CAISEGQPYEQYF; DNA: TGTGCCATCAGTGAGGGACAGCCCTACGAGCAGTACTTC
D: -; size: -; J: TRBJ1-1; V: TRBV7-9; CDR3: CASSQEVGAEAFF; DNA: TGTGCCAGCAGCCAGGAGGTGGGCGCTGAAGCTTTCTTT
D: TRBD2; size: -; J: TRBJ2-3; V: TRBV3-1/TRBV3-2; CDR3: CASSQDLASSGDQYF; DNA: TGTGCCAGCAGCCAAGATCTTGCGAGTAGCGGGGATCAGTATTTT
D: -; size: -; J: TRBJ1-5; V: TRBV10-3; CDR3: CAIGEGTEPQHF; DNA: TGTGCCATAGGGGAGGGTACGGAGCCCCAGCATTTT
D: -; size: -; J: TRBJ1-6; V: TRBV5-5; CDR3: CASSSTPQREYSPLHF; DNA: TGTGCCAGCAGCTCGACTCCACAGAGGGAATATTCACCCCTCCACTTT
D: TRBD1; size: -; J: TRBJ1-4; V: TRBV6-1; CDR3: CASSEGAWDRGPFGEKLFF; DNA: TGTGCCAGCAGTGAAGGTGCTTGGGACAGGGGGCCCTTTGGTGAAAAACTGTTTTTT
D: -; size: -; J: TRBJ1-1; V: TRBV27; CDR3: CASSFLAQNEAFF; DNA: TGTGCCAGCAGTTTCTTGGCCCAAAATGAAGCTTTCTTT
D: -; size: few; J: TRBJ1-2; V: TRBV5-6; CDR3: CASLKKRLTSTTGYTF; DNA: TGTGCCAGCCTCAAGAAGAGATTGACAAGTACCACTGGCTACACCTTC
D: -; size: -; J: TRBJ2-2; V: TRBV5-1; CDR3: CASSPGVAGELFF; DNA: TGCGCCAGCAGCCCCGGAGTCGCCGGGGAGCTGTTTTTT
D: TRBD1; size: -; J: TRBJ2-5; V: TRBV6-5; CDR3: CASVYTGVQETQYF; DNA: TGTGCCAGCGTCTATACAGGGGTTCAAGAGACCCAGTACTTC
D: -; size: -; J: TRBJ1-1; V: TRBV18; CDR3: CASSLQTNTEAFF; DNA: TGTGCCAGCTCACTACAAACGAACACTGAAGCTTTCTTT
D: -; size: -; J: TRBJ1-6; V: TRBV6-5; CDR3: CASSYSAGTTNSPLHF; DNA: TGTGCCAGCAGTTACTCCGCCGGGACTACTAATTCACCCCTCCACTTT
D: -; size: -; J: TRBJ2-1; V: TRBV11-3; CDR3: CASSLRIGNEQFF; DNA: TGTGCCAGCAGCTTAAGGATAGGCAATGAGCAGTTCTTC